This is a list of T cell receptor beta chains from one sample in a study of blood T cell repertoires in COVID-19. Sequencing used immunoSEQ multiplex PCR; TCRdb keeps in-frame clones, though not all of them. In the table there are 300,000 to 400,000 clones, 80% to 90% of which are singletons. Sequences were obtained from peripheral blood. These receptors originate from a woman in her sixties or seventies with COVID-19, enrolled during active disease. The CDR3 runs from the conserved cysteine through the conserved F or W. The D gene is left open where the match is weak.

v_gene	d_gene	CDR3aa
TRBV15	-	CATSRQMNTEAFF
TRBV2	TRBD2	CASSETSGGVNEQFF
TRBV18	TRBD1	CASSPQDRDTEAFF
TRBV20-1	-	CSAIREVEQYF
TRBV18	TRBD1	CASSPPQGAAKKLFF
TRBV6-2/TRBV6-3	TRBD2	CASSWTSGGYNEQFF
TRBV11-2	TRBD1	CASKRRDRVNTEAFF
TRBV5-1	TRBD1	CASSPRPGQGADEQYF
TRBV2	TRBD1	CASSFTGGDGYTF
TRBV9	-	CASSAGETSYEQYF
TRBV5-1	-	CASSLSESTDTQYF
TRBV29-1	TRBD1	CSVEDGQGLLDGYTF
TRBV30	-	CAWTNRGKGLETQYF
TRBV9	-	CASSVRQAQLDTQYF
TRBV18	-	CASSPDSNSYEQYF
TRBV6-2/TRBV6-3	TRBD1	CASSYDREDHHGYGYTF
TRBV2	-	CASSEGGRGYEQYF
TRBV27	-	CASSPLQGRQPQHF
TRBV5-1	TRBD1	CASSLQGDTGELFF
TRBV5-1	-	CASTRPGAGELFF
TRBV10-3	TRBD2	CAIESGGDNEQFF
TRBV3-1/TRBV3-2	-	CASSQGWEETQYF
TRBV6-5	-	CASSYRGNGYTF
TRBV19	TRBD1	CASSRTGTGHEQYF
TRBV10-3	TRBD1	CATGTGGVTGELFF
TRBV7-8	TRBD1	CASSLTGYSYSPLHF